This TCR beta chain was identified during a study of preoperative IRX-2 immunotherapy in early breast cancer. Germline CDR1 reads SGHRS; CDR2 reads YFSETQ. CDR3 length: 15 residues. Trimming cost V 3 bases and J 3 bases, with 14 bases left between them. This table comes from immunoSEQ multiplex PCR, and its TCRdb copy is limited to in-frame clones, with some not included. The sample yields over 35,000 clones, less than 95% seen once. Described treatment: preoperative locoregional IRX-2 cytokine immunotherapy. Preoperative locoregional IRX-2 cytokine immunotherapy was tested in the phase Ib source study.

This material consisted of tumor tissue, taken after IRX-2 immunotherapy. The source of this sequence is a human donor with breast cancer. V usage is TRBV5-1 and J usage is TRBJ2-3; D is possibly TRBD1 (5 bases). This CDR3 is CASSSPQGRTDTQYF. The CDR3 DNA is TGCGCCAGCAGCTCCCCCCAGGGCAGGACAGATACGCAGTATTTT.